The 11 T cell receptor beta chains given below trace back to one sample, sequenced in a study of blood T cell repertoires in COVID-19. The method was immunoSEQ multiplex PCR; TCRdb's version includes in-frame clones alone and lacks a portion of them. Here the sample spans about 64,000 clones, roughly 88% being singletons. What was sequenced was peripheral blood. Receptors originate from a man in his sixties or seventies with acute or convalescent COVID-19.

V usage is TRBV5-4 and J usage is TRBJ2-7; a weak D match, TRBD1 (6 bases). The ends were cut back, 1 base at V and 0 bases at J, with 14 bases in the middle. Per the germline V gene, CDR1 is SGHNT and CDR2 is YYREEE (reference sequence). CDR3 length: 16 amino acids. The DNA for the CDR3 is TGTGCCAGCAGCTTGTCTCTGACAGGAGCCTCCTACGAGCAGTACTTC. Translated, it gives CASSLSLTGASYEQYF.

The chain carries TRBV7-6 and TRBJ2-1, with 10 bases matching TRBD1. Losses at the gene ends were 5 bases for V and 6 bases for J; bases not matched to a gene: 10. The germline CDR1 and CDR2 sequences are SGHVS and FNYEAQ. This CDR3 is 16 amino acids long. Here the CDR3 DNA reads TGTGCCAGCAGCGGTCTCCGGGACAGGGGACCCAATGAGCAGTTCTTC. Translated: CASSGLRDRGPNEQFF.

The chain combines TRBV30 with TRBJ1-1; D call uncertain. Germline CDR1 and CDR2: GTSNPN and SVGIG (reference sequence). Trimming shortened V by 3 bases and J by 4 bases, and 12 bases separated the two germline ends. The CDR3 is 13 amino acids. The CDR3 here is CAWRGRVGTEAFF. The CDR3 region has the DNA TGTGCCTGGAGAGGGAGGGTCGGCACTGAAGCTTTCTTT.

This clone was seen a few times. V and J are TRBV6-4 and TRBJ1-2; D possibly corresponds to TRBD1 (5 bases). With 2 bases removed from V and 4 bases from J, the gap between germline ends came to 8 bases. This CDR3 has 13 amino acids. The V gene's germline CDR1 is MRHNA and CDR2 SNTAGT. The CDR3 coding sequence is TGTGCCAGCAGTGACGGGGGAGGCTATGGCTACACCTTC. This codes for CASSDGGGYGYTF.

The chain has TRBV5-6 and TRBJ1-5; a weak D match, TRBD1 (6 bases). Per the germline V gene, CDR1 is SGHDT and CDR2 is YYEEEE. The V end was cut by 2 bases, the J end by 2 bases, with 14 bases between. The CDR3 loop spans 16 amino acids. The CDR3 protein is CASSFGGAVGNQPQHF. CDR3 DNA sequence: TGTGCCAGCAGCTTCGGGGGGGCGGTAGGCAATCAGCCCCAGCATTTT. Variable domain in full (rest from reference TRBV5-6 and TRBJ1-5): DAGVTQSPTHLIKTRGQQVTLRCSPKSGHDTVSWYQQALGQGPQFIFQYYEEEERQRGNFPDRFSGHQFPNYSSELNVNALLLGDSALYLCASSFGGAVGNQPQHFGDGTRLSIL.

This clone was seen only once. The chain joins TRBV9 to TRBJ2-4, with 7 bases matching TRBD2. The trim removed 3 bases at V and 3 bases at J, leaving 12 bases unmatched. CDR3 length: 17 residues. The germline V gene has CDR1 SGDLS and CDR2 YYNGEE. The CDR3 nucleotides read TGTGCCAGCAGCGAAGGAGGAGAGGGCGGGGGCAAAAACATTCAGTACTTC. This encodes CASSEGGEGGGKNIQYF.

The rearrangement uses TRBV7-9 and TRBJ2-1, with 9 positions matching TRBD1. CDR3 length equals 14 residues. The ends lost 5 bases at V and 4 bases at J; junction bases unmatched: 3. Germline CDR1 and CDR2: SEHNR and FQNEAQ (reference sequence). The CDR3 DNA is TGTGCCAGCAGCCGGGACAGGGAATACAATGAGCAGTTCTTC. Translated: CASSRDREYNEQFF.

This chain links TRBV4-3 with TRBJ2-5; no definite D call. V lost 0 bases and J lost 0, with 8 bases in between. Germline CDR1 reads LGHNA; CDR2 reads YSLEER. The CDR3 covers 15 residues. CDR3 DNA: TGCGCCAGCAGCCAAGACCGACTTAACCAAGAGACCCAGTACTTC. This translates into CASSQDRLNQETQYF.

This chain uses TRBV28 with TRBJ1-1; 7 bases are shared with TRBD1. Losses at the gene ends were 6 bases for V and 0 bases for J; bases not matched to a gene: 4. CDR3 size: 14 residues. The germline gives CDR1 MDHEN, CDR2 SYDVKM. This chain's CDR3 is CASRADRVNTEAFF. In DNA, the CDR3 is TGTGCCAGCAGAGCCGACAGGGTGAACACTGAAGCTTTCTTT.

The V gene is TRBV7-4, the J gene TRBJ1-1; D not certain. With 8 bases removed from V and 0 bases from J, the gap between germline ends came to 13 bases. Germline V gives CDR1 SGHVT, CDR2 SQSDAQ. This CDR3 region has 14 residues. CDR3 DNA: TGTGCCAGCCTGGGTACGGGGATGAACACTGAAGCTTTCTTT. Amino acids: CASLGTGMNTEAFF.

J is TRBJ2-7 and V is TRBV29-1; tentatively, D is TRBD1 (6 bases). Germline V gene lookup returns CDR1 SQVTM and CDR2 ANQGSEA. There are 15 residues in the CDR3. Trimming stripped 4 bases from V and 3 bases from J, with 19 bases between. The CDR3: CSVGDSRDTHYEQYF. CDR3 bases: TGCAGCGTTGGAGACTCCCGGGACACGCACTACGAGCAGTACTTC.